This T cell receptor beta chain was recorded in a study of human T cells and chemical hapten exposure. Study-level information: Reading of the patch tests, which applied 0.01% DPC to the upper back, occurred at 6 days.

One entry per CDR3 protein results from TCRdb running MiXCR on the RACE reads. The sample includes 350,000 to 400,000 distinct CDR3 sequences, roughly 4.6% of them seen just once. Specified time point: pre-sensitization, week 0. The treatment denotes: therapeutic diphenylcyclopropenone sensitization with weekly scalp DPC. J gave up 7 bases and V 6 bases, and 8 bases lay outside the gene matches. Germline CDR1 reads MNHEY; CDR2 reads SMNVEV (reference sequence). The CDR3 has 15 amino acids. In its sample, this clonotype was seen many times. The V call is TRBV27, the J call TRBJ1-5, with 11 bases aligning to TRBD1. The sequencing here drew on whole blood, taken in connection with sensitization to the hapten diphenylcyclopropenone (DPC). The sequence was collected from a woman aged 45 to 65 with alopecia areata. Some clones in this sample may be carry-over from other donors' samples. In nucleotides, the CDR3 is TGTGCCAGCAGCTCCGGACAGGGGGCACGCCAGCCCCAGCATTTT. Protein product: CASSSGQGARQPQHF.